These T cell receptor beta chains were read from a single sample in a study of T cell responses to AZD1222 COVID-19 vaccine. The repertoire was sequenced with immunoSEQ multiplex PCR; TCRdb's copy has only in-frame clones and lacks some. This table has some 150,000 clones, roughly 90% appearing once. The material sequenced was peripheral blood, taken on day 0 of AZD1222 vaccination. The source of these receptors is an adult in good health. CDR3s include the opening cysteine and the closing phenylalanine or tryptophan. D genes are given only for firm matches. Clone size appears in some rows only: once, few, many, or a class for an expanded clone.

J: TRBJ1-5
size: NA
D: TRBD1
V: TRBV9
DNA: TGTGCCAGCAGCGACGGGACAGGGTCGCAGCCCCAGCATTTT
CDR3: CASSDGTGSQPQHF

J: TRBJ1-6
size: NA
D: NA
V: TRBV27
DNA: TGTGCCAGTGGTCAGGGGCCATTTTTTCGCTTCTATAATTCACCCCTCCACTTT
CDR3: CASGQGPFFRFYNSPLHF

J: TRBJ1-6
size: NA
D: NA
V: TRBV30
DNA: TGTGCCTGGATGGGGGGGCCTTCACCCCTCCACTTT
CDR3: CAWMGGPSPLHF

J: TRBJ1-3
size: NA
D: NA
V: TRBV19
DNA: TGTGCCAGTAGTATCACGATGGGGACCGAGAGCTCTGGAAACACCATATATTTT
CDR3: CASSITMGTESSGNTIYF

J: TRBJ2-2
size: NA
D: NA
V: TRBV7-9
DNA: TGTGCCAGCAGCTTAGAAACCGGGGAGCTGTTTTTT
CDR3: CASSLETGELFF

J: TRBJ2-1
size: NA
D: NA
V: TRBV7-9
DNA: TGTGCCAGCAGCTTTTCCCCCAATGAGCAGTTCTTC
CDR3: CASSFSPNEQFF

J: TRBJ2-1
size: NA
D: TRBD1
V: TRBV7-2
DNA: TGTGCCAGCAGCTTAGAAGGGACAGGATCCCACAATGAGCAGTTCTTC
CDR3: CASSLEGTGSHNEQFF

J: TRBJ1-4
size: NA
D: NA
V: TRBV4-3
DNA: TGCGCCAGCAGCCAAGAGGGCACTAATGAAAAACTGTTTTTT
CDR3: CASSQEGTNEKLFF

J: TRBJ1-5
size: NA
D: NA
V: TRBV12-3/TRBV12-4
DNA: TGTGCCAGCAGTTTTATGGTTAGGGAGCCCCAGCATTTT
CDR3: CASSFMVREPQHF

J: TRBJ1-1
size: NA
D: NA
V: TRBV3-1/TRBV3-2
DNA: TGTGCCAGCAGCTGGGGCAGCGGCAGGGCGAACACTGAAGCTTTCTTT
CDR3: CASSWGSGRANTEAFF

J: TRBJ1-1
size: NA
D: NA
V: TRBV21-1
DNA: TGTGCCAGCAGCAAAGGCCCCCCGACAGGGACAGACACTGAAGCTTTCTTT
CDR3: CASSKGPPTGTDTEAFF

J: TRBJ1-5
size: once
D: NA
V: TRBV7-2
DNA: TGTGCCAGCAGCTTAGCCGGTAGCAATCAGCCCCAGCATTTT
CDR3: CASSLAGSNQPQHF

J: TRBJ1-1
size: NA
D: TRBD1
V: TRBV7-9
DNA: TGTGCCAGCAGCCTAGGGACAGGGAGGAACACTGAAGCTTTCTTT
CDR3: CASSLGTGRNTEAFF

J: TRBJ1-2
size: NA
D: NA
V: TRBV5-4
DNA: TGTGCCAGCAGCTTAAGTCAACTCCAGGAGGGCTACACCTTC
CDR3: CASSLSQLQEGYTF